These T cell receptor beta chains were read from a single sample in a study of blood T cell repertoires in COVID-19. Assay: immunoSEQ multiplex PCR; the TCRdb copy retains only in-frame clones and omits some. The sample yields roughly 30,000 clones, 87% seen once. Sequencing input: peripheral blood. The receptors were gathered from a human donor in a cohort sampled during active COVID-19. The CDR3 runs from the conserved cysteine through the conserved F or W. A D gene is named only where the DNA matches it firmly. Rows may omit the clone size; those that give it use once, few, many or a size class.

j_call: TRBJ2-7
d_call: .
v_call: TRBV29-1
clone_size: .
cdr3_nt: TGCAGCGTCAGGGTCCCCTCCACCGAGCAGTACTTC
cdr3_aa: CSVRVPSTEQYF

j_call: TRBJ1-5
d_call: .
v_call: TRBV3-1/TRBV3-2
clone_size: .
cdr3_nt: TGTGCCAGCAGCACCTCAGGGGATCAGCCCCAGCATTTT
cdr3_aa: CASSTSGDQPQHF

j_call: TRBJ2-2
d_call: TRBD1
v_call: TRBV3-1/TRBV3-2
clone_size: .
cdr3_nt: TGTGCCAGCAGCCAAGTAGGCCTGAGGGGGCGGGACACCGGGGAGCTGTTTTTT
cdr3_aa: CASSQVGLRGRDTGELFF

j_call: TRBJ2-7
d_call: .
v_call: TRBV6-1
clone_size: .
cdr3_nt: TGTGCCAGCAGTGATACGGACAACTACGAGCAGTACTTC
cdr3_aa: CASSDTDNYEQYF

j_call: TRBJ2-7
d_call: TRBD1
v_call: TRBV5-4
clone_size: .
cdr3_nt: TGTGCCAGCAGCCGGGACAGGGTTTCCTACGAGCAGTACTTC
cdr3_aa: CASSRDRVSYEQYF

j_call: TRBJ1-6
d_call: TRBD1
v_call: TRBV7-2
clone_size: .
cdr3_nt: TGTGCCAGCAGCCTGGACAGGAGAATATCACCCCTCCACTTT
cdr3_aa: CASSLDRRISPLHF

j_call: TRBJ1-1
d_call: .
v_call: TRBV11-3
clone_size: .
cdr3_nt: TGTGCCAGCAGCTTAGGGGGCGCAGAAACTGAAGCTTTCTTT
cdr3_aa: CASSLGGAETEAFF

j_call: TRBJ1-5
d_call: .
v_call: TRBV6-6
clone_size: .
cdr3_nt: TGTGCCAGCAGTTATCGAGGGGAGGTGGGCAATCAGCCCCAGCATTTT
cdr3_aa: CASSYRGEVGNQPQHF

j_call: TRBJ2-7
d_call: TRBD1
v_call: TRBV5-1
clone_size: .
cdr3_nt: TGCGCCAGCAGCCAGGACAGGGGGTGGGAGCAGTACTTC
cdr3_aa: CASSQDRGWEQYF

j_call: TRBJ2-5
d_call: TRBD2
v_call: TRBV13
clone_size: once
cdr3_nt: TGTGCCAGCAGCTTAGTTCCCAAAGCGGGGGGGCCTTGGTACCAAGAGACCCAGTACTTC
cdr3_aa: CASSLVPKAGGPWYQETQYF

j_call: TRBJ2-7
d_call: TRBD1
v_call: TRBV27
clone_size: .
cdr3_nt: TGTGCCAGCAGTCCGCAGGGGGTTGAGCAGTACTTC
cdr3_aa: CASSPQGVEQYF

j_call: TRBJ2-3
d_call: .
v_call: TRBV7-3
clone_size: few
cdr3_nt: TGTGCCAGCAGCTTACGTGGACAGCTCACAGATACGCAGTATTTT
cdr3_aa: CASSLRGQLTDTQYF

j_call: TRBJ1-6
d_call: TRBD1
v_call: TRBV11-2
clone_size: .
cdr3_nt: TGTGCCAGCAGCTTAGACCCTCAGGGGGCGCGAAATTCACCCCTCCACTTT
cdr3_aa: CASSLDPQGARNSPLHF

j_call: TRBJ1-4
d_call: TRBD1
v_call: TRBV5-6
clone_size: .
cdr3_nt: TGTGCCAGCAGCCGTAATAGACAGGGTTCTGGCGAAAAACTGTTTTTT
cdr3_aa: CASSRNRQGSGEKLFF

j_call: TRBJ2-3
d_call: TRBD2
v_call: TRBV15
clone_size: .
cdr3_nt: TGTGCCACCACCCAAGGCCCGGGACTAGTGGATACGCAGTATTTT
cdr3_aa: CATTQGPGLVDTQYF

j_call: TRBJ2-7
d_call: TRBD2
v_call: TRBV3-1/TRBV3-2
clone_size: .
cdr3_nt: TGTGCCAGCAGCAAATACGGACTAGCGGGGGGCCTTACCTACGAGCAGTACTTC
cdr3_aa: CASSKYGLAGGLTYEQYF

j_call: TRBJ1-1
d_call: .
v_call: TRBV4-1
clone_size: .
cdr3_nt: TGCGCCAGCAGCCAAGACAGGGCTCACCTACCTGAAGCTTTCTTT
cdr3_aa: CASSQDRAHLPEAFF

j_call: TRBJ2-3
d_call: TRBD2
v_call: TRBV24-1
clone_size: .
cdr3_nt: TGTGCCACCAGTGGGGGGACTAGCGGGAGAATTGCAGATACGCAGTATTTT
cdr3_aa: CATSGGTSGRIADTQYF

j_call: TRBJ1-3
d_call: .
v_call: TRBV10-1
clone_size: .
cdr3_nt: TGCGCCAGCAGTGAAGGCGGCTCTGGAAACACCATATATTTT
cdr3_aa: CASSEGGSGNTIYF

j_call: TRBJ2-1
d_call: .
v_call: TRBV18
clone_size: .
cdr3_nt: TGTGCCAGCTCACCCGGACAGTCCAATGAGCAGTTCTTC
cdr3_aa: CASSPGQSNEQFF

j_call: TRBJ1-4
d_call: TRBD1
v_call: TRBV11-2
clone_size: once
cdr3_nt: TGTGCCAGCAGCTTAGTGGAAACAGGGGCAGTTAATGAAAAACTGTTTTTT
cdr3_aa: CASSLVETGAVNEKLFF

j_call: TRBJ2-1
d_call: .
v_call: TRBV10-3
clone_size: .
cdr3_nt: TGTGCCACCCGTTATAGCGGAGTGTACAATGAGCAGTTCTTC
cdr3_aa: CATRYSGVYNEQFF

j_call: TRBJ2-7
d_call: TRBD1
v_call: TRBV19
clone_size: few
cdr3_nt: TGTGCCAGTAGGGCAGGGGGCGGCTACGAGCAGTACTTC
cdr3_aa: CASRAGGGYEQYF

j_call: TRBJ1-2
d_call: TRBD1
v_call: TRBV13
clone_size: .
cdr3_nt: TGTGCCAGCAGCCCGCAGAGCGACAGGGGAACGGATGGCTACACCTTC
cdr3_aa: CASSPQSDRGTDGYTF

j_call: TRBJ2-6
d_call: TRBD2
v_call: TRBV9
clone_size: .
cdr3_nt: TGTGCCAGCAGCGTAGAGGGGCGGGAGGGCCTGCTTTCTGGGGCCAACGTCCTGACTTTC
cdr3_aa: CASSVEGREGLLSGANVLTF

j_call: TRBJ1-2
d_call: .
v_call: TRBV27
clone_size: .
cdr3_nt: TGTGCCAGCAGTGTGAATGCCGGGGGGCACTATGGCTACACCTTC
cdr3_aa: CASSVNAGGHYGYTF